A single T cell receptor (beta chain) is shown here with its context. PCR employed 60 Vbeta and 13 Jbeta primers. Repertoires were generated with immunoSEQ multiplex PCR, while TCRdb's copy carries only in-frame clones and drops some. The table shows around 130,000 clones, with roughly four fifths occurring only once. The sample comes from a study of cytomegalovirus exposure and HLA in healthy donors. Germline loops: CDR1 LGHNA, CDR2 YSLEER. V shed 0 bases, J shed 4 bases, and the junction held 13 bases outside the gene matches. This CDR3 is 19 amino acids long. This TCR was sampled from a woman aged 50 to 60 in good health and CMV-seronegative. This chain connects TRBV4-3 to TRBJ2-3; 10 bases fit TRBD2. Input material: PBMCs. DNA of the CDR3: TGCGCCAGCAGCCAAGATCCCCCCCCTAGCGGGAGTTTAGCAGATACGCAGTATTTT. Protein product: CASSQDPPPSGSLADTQYF.